A single T cell receptor (beta chain) is shown here with its context. The entry originates in a study of blood T cell repertoires in COVID-19. Background on the study: Sites in the United States, Italy and Spain provided acute and convalescent COVID-19 samples. T cells, B-cell-depleted T cells, or PBMCs provided the cDNA or gDNA that served as material.

In the original workflow: Quantification of nucleated cells was approximated via reference gene primer amplification. Here immunoSEQ multiplex PCR was the method, and the copy in TCRdb shows in-frame clones only, minus some. V and J calls plus clone size are reproduced from that table; the DNA served to infer D and trimming. The table includes about 170,000 clones, around 80% detected once. Germline values: CDR1 LGHDT, CDR2 YNNKEL (reference sequence). Trimming cost V 4 bases and J 5 bases, with 11 bases left between them. This CDR3 has 13 amino acids. Input material: peripheral blood. The receptor comes from a woman in her sixties or seventies who had recovered from COVID-19. This chain uses TRBV3-1 (or the pseudogene TRBV3-2) with TRBJ2-5; TRBD2 might be the D (6 bases). The CDR3 coding sequence is TGTGCCAGCAGCCCCCGGGGGACGGAGACCCAGTACTTC. Protein sequence: CASSPRGTETQYF.